This T cell receptor beta chain was observed in a study of shared clonotypes between healthy human individuals. This CDR3 has 18 residues. V was pared by 0 bases and J by 5 bases, with 8 bases of the junction left unmatched. Germline V gives CDR1 LGHNA, CDR2 YSLEER. TCRdb's copy holds only in-frame clones and misses some; the assay was immunoSEQ multiplex PCR. In the table there are 1.4 million or so clones, around 98.5% of which are singletons. The receptor was isolated from a man aged 30 to 39 in good health. Specimen: naive CD4+ T cells sorted from blood. Subset of the sample: CD45RA+ positively selected. This chain joins TRBV4-3 and TRBJ2-1, with 12 bases aligning to TRBD2. The CDR3 is CASSQDPPTSGRNNEQFF. CDR3 coding DNA: TGCGCCAGCAGCCAAGATCCCCCCACTAGCGGGAGGAACAATGAGCAGTTCTTC.